The 15 T cell receptor beta chains listed next were all sequenced from one sample in a study of PD-1 blockade in classical Hodgkin lymphoma. Brentuximab vedotin exposure varied, and every patient relapsed after autologous stem cell transplantation. Libraries were prepared by immunoSEQ multiplex PCR; TCRdb keeps only in-frame clonotypes and omits some of them. Among some 13,000 clones listed, 85% to 90% were seen once. The input for sequencing was peripheral blood mononuclear cells (PBMCs), taken at baseline. Receptors originate from a human donor with classical Hodgkin lymphoma.

The rearrangement uses TRBV27 and TRBJ2-1; 11 bases align to TRBD2. The CDR3 contains 18 residues. The V gene end was trimmed by 4 bases and the J gene end by 5 bases; junction bases not matched to a gene: 13. From germline, CDR1 is MNHEY and CDR2 SMNVEV (reference sequence). The CDR3 region is CASSSVELAGEPDNEQFF. CDR3 nucleotide sequence: TGTGCCAGCAGTTCGGTGGAACTAGCGGGGGAGCCAGACAATGAGCAGTTCTTC.

The chain combines TRBV28 with TRBJ2-1; D is undetermined. CDR1 MDHEN and CDR2 SYDVKM come from the germline V gene. The CDR3 is 16 residues long. V gave up 6 bases and J gave up 8 bases, with 23 bases separating them. The CDR3 sequence is CASRGREYDWVDEQFF. CDR3 bases: TGTGCCAGCAGAGGGCGAGAGTACGACTGGGTGGATGAGCAGTTCTTC. Supplemented by reference TRBV28 and TRBJ2-1, the full variable domain reads DVKVTQSSRYLVKRTGEKVFLECVQDMDHENMFWYRQDPGLGLRLIYFSYDVKMKEKGDIPEGYSVSREKKERFSLILESASTNQTSMYLCASRGREYDWVDEQFFGPGTRLTVL.

V and J are TRBV4-1 and TRBJ2-5; 7 nucleotides align to TRBD1. V gave up 4 bases and J gave up 1 base; unmatched junction bases: 6. Germline CDR1 is MGHRA and CDR2 is YSYEKL. CDR3 length equals 15 residues. The CDR3 region is CASSLNSGGQETQYF. DNA of the CDR3: TGCGCCAGCAGCCTCAACTCAGGGGGCCAAGAGACCCAGTACTTC.

CDR3 sequence reads: CASNDRPNYGYTF. In nucleotides, the CDR3 is TGCGCCAGCAATGATAGACCTAACTATGGCTACACCTTC. The rearrangement uses TRBV23-1 and TRBJ1-2, with no clear D. TRBV23-1 is noted as an ORF with a role that remains uncertain. Trimming took 7 bases from V and 0 from J, leaving 9 bases between them. This CDR3 comprises 13 residues.

The chain combines TRBV28 with TRBJ2-5; D is undetermined. Germline V CDR1 and CDR2: MDHEN, SYDVKM. CDR3 length: 14 residues. Trimming pared 3 bases from V and 2 bases from J, leaving 10 bases between. The CDR3 coding sequence is TGTGCCAGCAGTTTTTTGTCAGATCAAGAGACCCAGTACTTC. This translates into CASSFLSDQETQYF.

This sequence joins TRBV18 and TRBJ2-7, with 8 bases aligning to TRBD1. The V gene end was trimmed by 3 bases and the J gene end by 6 bases; junction bases not matched to a gene: 4. Germline CDR1 KGHSH, CDR2 LQKENI. This CDR3 is 13 amino acids long. CDR3 region: CASSPTGVREQYF. In DNA form, the CDR3 reads TGTGCCAGCTCACCGACAGGGGTGCGCGAGCAGTACTTC.

The chain carries TRBV28 and TRBJ2-1; D unclear. The length of the CDR3 is 14 residues. The germline V gene has CDR1 MDHEN and CDR2 SYDVKM. V was pared by 2 bases and J by 0 bases, with 5 bases between. The CDR3 DNA reads TGTGCCAGCAGTTTAGCGGTCTCCTACAATGAGCAGTTCTTC. This translates into CASSLAVSYNEQFF.

The chain has TRBV5-1 and TRBJ2-3; 7 bases are shared with TRBD1. Germline CDR1 and CDR2: SGHRS and YFSETQ. V shed 1 base and J 2 bases; nucleotides not matched to a gene: 4. CDR3 size: 15 residues. The CDR3 loop is CASSLRGGPTDTQYF. The CDR3 bases are TGCGCCAGCAGCTTGAGAGGGGGCCCCACAGATACGCAGTATTTT.

V is TRBV4-2 and J is TRBJ1-4, with D hard to call. Trimming stripped 1 base from V and 17 bases from J, with 20 bases between. In germline, CDR1 is LGHNA, CDR2 YNFKEQ. The CDR3 is 14 residues long. In DNA, the CDR3 is TGTGCCAGCAGCCAAGTCGACAAGTCGCCGATAAATTTTTTT. Protein sequence: CASSQVDKSPINFF.

The J gene is TRBJ2-7, the V gene TRBV28; D not certain. Germline-derived CDR1 and CDR2 are MDHEN and SYDVKM. With 3 bases removed from V and 6 bases from J, the gap between germline ends came to 9 bases. This CDR3 comprises 12 residues. The CDR3 DNA reads as TGTGCCAGCAGTTTCTGGGTTGGCGAGCAGTACTTC. It encodes CASSFWVGEQYF.

The chain joins TRBV11-1 to TRBJ2-1; the D gene is possibly TRBD2 (7 bases). This CDR3 comprises 14 residues. Trimming removed 1 base at V and 10 bases at J, with 14 bases between. From germline, CDR1 is SGHAT and CDR2 FQDESV (reference sequence). The DNA of the CDR3 is TGTGCCAGCAGCTTAGGAGGGGGGGGTAACGAGCAGTTCTTC. It is translated as CASSLGGGGNEQFF.

J is TRBJ1-3 and V is TRBV28; no clear D gene. Trimming took off 3 bases at V and 0 bases at J, with 12 bases between the two ends. The CDR3 covers 16 residues. The V gene's germline CDR1 is MDHEN and CDR2 SYDVKM. The DNA for the CDR3 is TGTGCCAGCAGTTTTTCTGGCCTTGTCTCTGGAAACACCATATATTTT. It yields the protein CASSFSGLVSGNTIYF. Combining the CDR3 with reference TRBV28 and TRBJ1-3 gives the whole variable domain DVKVTQSSRYLVKRTGEKVFLECVQDMDHENMFWYRQDPGLGLRLIYFSYDVKMKEKGDIPEGYSVSREKKERFSLILESASTNQTSMYLCASSFSGLVSGNTIYFGEGSWLTVV.

The chain recombines TRBV6-5 with TRBJ1-1; D might be TRBD1 (6 bases). CDR1 is MNHEY and CDR2 is SVGAGI in the germline V gene. Trimming stripped 8 bases from V and 4 bases from J, with 17 bases between. This CDR3 region has 14 residues. CDR3 DNA: TGTGCCAGCTACCACGGGGGGGGCCGCACTGAAGCTTTCTTT. Its translation: CASYHGGGRTEAFF.

This clone appeared once. The junction departs from germline at one end; a sequencing error may be responsible. The chain couples TRBV10-3 to TRBJ1-5, with D perhaps matching TRBD1 (5 bases). CDR3 length: 13 residues. CDR1 ENHRY and CDR2 SYGVKD come from the germline V gene. The chain's CDR3 is CASSYGGDQPQHF. The CDR3 nucleotides are TGTGCCAGCAGTTACGGGGGAGATCAGCCCCAGCATTTT.

The chain recombines TRBV6-5 with TRBJ1-1; a possible D gene is TRBD1 (6 bases). Germline loops: CDR1 MNHEY, CDR2 SVGAGI. CDR3 size: 15 residues. Trimming shortened V by 8 bases and J by 0 bases, and 16 bases separated the two germline ends. The CDR3 reads CASGGRIGVNTEAFF. DNA for the CDR3: TGTGCCAGCGGGGGGCGAATCGGCGTGAACACTGAAGCTTTCTTT.